A single sample is the source of the 8 T cell receptor beta chains below, sequenced in a study of blood T cell repertoires in COVID-19. Some clones are missing from TCRdb's copy, which holds only in-frame ones; the method was immunoSEQ multiplex PCR. The sample holds 150,000 to 200,000 clones, roughly 85% seen once. The sequenced material came from peripheral blood. These receptors originate from a woman aged 80 or over with active or convalescent COVID-19.

The V call is TRBV11-2, the J call TRBJ1-1, with 8 bases aligning to TRBD1. Germline CDR1 reads SGHAT; CDR2 reads FQNNGV. This CDR3 spans 13 amino acids. With 3 bases clipped from V and 12 bases from J, the junction kept 9 bases outside the gene matches. CDR3 residues: CASSFDSQGVTFF. DNA of the CDR3: TGTGCCAGCAGCTTCGACTCACAGGGGGTGACTTTCTTT.

The V and J genes are TRBV6-5 and TRBJ1-5; 7 nucleotides align to TRBD1. Unmatched junction bases numbered 7, after V lost 4 bases and J lost 1 base. The CDR3 is made up of 16 amino acids. Germline V gene data show CDR1 as MNHEY and CDR2 as SVGAGI. The CDR3, as DNA: TGTGCCAGCAGTTCTGACAGGGAACCAAGCAATCAGCCCCAGCATTTT. This codes for CASSSDREPSNQPQHF.

The chain links TRBV28 to TRBJ1-2, with D perhaps matching TRBD1 (5 bases). With 1 base removed from V and 8 bases from J, the gap between germline ends came to 14 bases. The CDR3 loop spans 14 amino acids. Germline V gene data show CDR1 as MDHEN and CDR2 as SYDVKM. CDR3: CASSLYSRVRGYTF. CDR3 nucleotides: TGTGCCAGCAGTTTATATAGCAGGGTAAGAGGCTACACCTTC.

The chain links TRBV14 to TRBJ1-4; D gene uncertain. CDR1 is SGHDN, CDR2 FVKESK, per germline. The CDR3 is 14 residues long. The V end was cut by 4 bases, the J end by 7 bases, with 13 bases between. The chain's CDR3 is CASSPLGPAEKLFF. CDR3 in DNA: TGTGCCAGCAGCCCCCTGGGCCCGGCTGAAAAACTGTTTTTT. Full variable domain (rest looked up from reference TRBV14 and TRBJ1-4): EAGVTQFPSHSVIEKGQTVTLRCDPISGHDNLYWYRRVMGKEIKFLLHFVKESKQDESGMPNNRFLAERTGGTYSTLKVQPAELEDSGVYFCASSPLGPAEKLFFGSGTQLSVL.

The chain is built from TRBV5-4 and TRBJ2-7, with 8 positions matching TRBD2. With V trimmed by 4 bases and J by 2 bases, 8 bases remained unmatched. CDR1 and CDR2 from the germline V gene are SGHNT and YYREEE (reference sequence). This CDR3 has 15 residues. The CDR3 DNA reads as TGTGCCAGCAGCCCGAGCGGGAGAGGGACCTACGAGCAGTACTTC. It codes for CASSPSGRGTYEQYF.

The genes are TRBV6-1 and TRBJ1-5; maybe TRBD1 (6 bases). The germline CDR1 and CDR2 sequences are MNHNS and SASEGT. The CDR3 extends over 15 amino acids. V lost 3 bases, J lost 1 base, and 10 bases lay in between. The CDR3 DNA reads as TGTGCCAGCAGTGACCAACAGGGAAGCAATCAGCCCCAGCATTTT. Amino acids: CASSDQQGSNQPQHF.

This rearrangement joins TRBV2 to TRBJ1-2; TRBD1 aligns across 9 bases. V dropped 6 bases and J dropped 6; count of bases not matched to a gene: 5. Germline V gene sequence: CDR1 SNHLY, CDR2 FYNNEI. The CDR3 runs to 13 residues. Written as DNA, the CDR3 is TGTGCCAGCAGCGCTAGGACAGGGGATGGCTACACCTTC. The encoded protein is CASSARTGDGYTF.

The V call is TRBV6-4, the J call TRBJ2-7; 11 positions agree with TRBD1. Trimming at V came to 9 bases and at J to 4 bases, leaving 8 bases not matched to a gene. CDR3 length: 14 residues. Germline CDR1 is MRHNA and CDR2 is SNTAGT. CDR3 loop: CASSRDRGSYEQYF. For the CDR3, the DNA is TGTGCCAGTAGCCGGGACAGGGGGTCATACGAGCAGTACTTC.